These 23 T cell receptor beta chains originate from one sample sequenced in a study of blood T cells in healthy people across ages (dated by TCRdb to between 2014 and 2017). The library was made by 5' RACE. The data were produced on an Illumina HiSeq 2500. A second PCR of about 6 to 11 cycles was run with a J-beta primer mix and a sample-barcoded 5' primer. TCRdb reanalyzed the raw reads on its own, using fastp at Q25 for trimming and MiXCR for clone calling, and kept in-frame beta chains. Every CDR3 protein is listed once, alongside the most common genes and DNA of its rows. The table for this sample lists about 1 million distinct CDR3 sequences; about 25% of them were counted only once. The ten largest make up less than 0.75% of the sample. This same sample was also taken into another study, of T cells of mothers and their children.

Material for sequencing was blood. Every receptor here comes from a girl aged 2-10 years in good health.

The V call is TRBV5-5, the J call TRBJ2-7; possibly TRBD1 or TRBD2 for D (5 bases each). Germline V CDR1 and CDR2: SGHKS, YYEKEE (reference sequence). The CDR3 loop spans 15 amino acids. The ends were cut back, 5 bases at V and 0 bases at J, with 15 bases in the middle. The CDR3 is CASSTIRGLSYEQYF. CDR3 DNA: TGTGCCAGCAGTACGATCCGGGGCCTCTCCTACGAGCAGTACTTC.

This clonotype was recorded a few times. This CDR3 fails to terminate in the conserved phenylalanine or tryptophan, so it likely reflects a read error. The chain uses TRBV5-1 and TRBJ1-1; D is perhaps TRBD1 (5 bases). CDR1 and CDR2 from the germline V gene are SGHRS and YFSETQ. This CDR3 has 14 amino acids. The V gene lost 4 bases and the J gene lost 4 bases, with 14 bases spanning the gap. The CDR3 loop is CASSPTLGGTEAFL. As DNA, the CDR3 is TGCGCCAGCAGCCCTACCTTGGGGGGCACTGAAGCTTTCCTT.

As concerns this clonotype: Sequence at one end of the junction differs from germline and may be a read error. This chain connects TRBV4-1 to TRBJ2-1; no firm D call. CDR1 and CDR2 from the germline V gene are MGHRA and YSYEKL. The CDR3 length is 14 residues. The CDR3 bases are TGCGCCGGCAGCCAAACAAACTCCTACAATGAGCAGTTCTTC. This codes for CAGSQTNSYNEQFF.

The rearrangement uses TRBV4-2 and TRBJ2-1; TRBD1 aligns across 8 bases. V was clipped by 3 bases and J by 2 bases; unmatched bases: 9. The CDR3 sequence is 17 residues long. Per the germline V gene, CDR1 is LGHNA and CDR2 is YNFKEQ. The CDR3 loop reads CASSHAGQGNAYNEQFF. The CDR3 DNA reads TGTGCCAGCAGCCATGCAGGACAGGGAAATGCCTACAATGAGCAGTTCTTC.

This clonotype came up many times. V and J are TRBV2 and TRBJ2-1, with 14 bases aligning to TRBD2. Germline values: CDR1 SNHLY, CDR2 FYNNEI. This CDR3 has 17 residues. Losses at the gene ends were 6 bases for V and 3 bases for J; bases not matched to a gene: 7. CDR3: CASRETSGRAVYNEQFF. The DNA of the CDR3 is TGTGCCAGCAGGGAGACTAGCGGGAGGGCCGTCTACAATGAGCAGTTCTTC.

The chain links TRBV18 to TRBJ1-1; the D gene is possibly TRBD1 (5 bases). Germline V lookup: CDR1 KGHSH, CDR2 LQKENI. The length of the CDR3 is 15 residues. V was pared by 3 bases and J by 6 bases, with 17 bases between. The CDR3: CASSPTGVEGPEAFF. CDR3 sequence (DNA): TGTGCCAGCTCACCCACGGGGGTCGAGGGGCCTGAAGCTTTCTTT.

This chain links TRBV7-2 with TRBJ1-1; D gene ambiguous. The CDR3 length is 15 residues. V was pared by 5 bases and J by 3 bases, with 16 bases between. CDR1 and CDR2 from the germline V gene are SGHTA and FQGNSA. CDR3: CASSPRTEEDTEAFF. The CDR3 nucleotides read TGTGCCAGCAGCCCTCGGACGGAGGAAGACACTGAAGCTTTCTTT.

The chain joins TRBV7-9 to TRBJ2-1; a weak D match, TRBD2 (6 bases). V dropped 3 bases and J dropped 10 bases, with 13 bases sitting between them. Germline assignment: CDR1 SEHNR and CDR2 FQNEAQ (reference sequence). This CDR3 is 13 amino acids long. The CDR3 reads CASSFPLAWEQFF. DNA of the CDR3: TGTGCCAGCAGCTTCCCACTAGCTTGGGAGCAGTTCTTC. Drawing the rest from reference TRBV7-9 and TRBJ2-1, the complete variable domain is DTGVSQNPRHKITKRGQNVTFRCDPISEHNRLYWYRQTLGQGPEFLTYFQNEAQLEKSRLLSDRFSAERPKGSFSTLEIQRTEQGDSAMYLCASSFPLAWEQFFGPGTRLTVL.

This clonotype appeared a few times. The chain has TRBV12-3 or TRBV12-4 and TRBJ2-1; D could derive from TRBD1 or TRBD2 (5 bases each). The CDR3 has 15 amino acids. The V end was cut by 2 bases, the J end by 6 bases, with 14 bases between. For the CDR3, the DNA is TGTGCCAGCAGTTTACTTGACGGGGCCCCCAATGAGCAGTTCTTC. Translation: CASSLLDGAPNEQFF.

The CDR3 region has the DNA TGCAGCGTTGAACTTAGGGTTGAGCAGTTCTTC. Translated: CSVELRVEQFF. The V gene is TRBV29-1, the J gene TRBJ2-1; D is unclear. The CDR3 extends over 11 amino acids. Trimming cost V 2 bases and J 9 bases, with 8 bases left between them. Germline V lookup: CDR1 SQVTM, CDR2 ANQGSEA.

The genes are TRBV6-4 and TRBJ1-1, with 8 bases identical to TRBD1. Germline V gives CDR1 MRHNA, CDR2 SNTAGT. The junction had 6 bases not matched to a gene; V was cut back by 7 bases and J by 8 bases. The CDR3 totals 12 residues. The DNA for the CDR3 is TGTGCCAGCACAGGGGGCAAGACCGAAGCTTTCTTT. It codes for CASTGGKTEAFF.

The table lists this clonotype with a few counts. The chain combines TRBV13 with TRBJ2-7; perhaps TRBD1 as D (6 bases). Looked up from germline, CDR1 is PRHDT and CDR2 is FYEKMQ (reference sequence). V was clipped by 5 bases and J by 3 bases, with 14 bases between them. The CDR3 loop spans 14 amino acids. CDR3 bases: TGTGCCAGCAGCCCGACAGGACACGGCTACGAGCAGTACTTC. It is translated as CASSPTGHGYEQYF.

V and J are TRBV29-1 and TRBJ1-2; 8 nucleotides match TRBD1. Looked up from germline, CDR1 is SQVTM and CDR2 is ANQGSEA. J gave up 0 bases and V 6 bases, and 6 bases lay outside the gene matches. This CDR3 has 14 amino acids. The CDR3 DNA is TGCAGCGTATGGACAGGGCAAGCTAACTATGGCTACACCTTC. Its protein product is CSVWTGQANYGYTF.

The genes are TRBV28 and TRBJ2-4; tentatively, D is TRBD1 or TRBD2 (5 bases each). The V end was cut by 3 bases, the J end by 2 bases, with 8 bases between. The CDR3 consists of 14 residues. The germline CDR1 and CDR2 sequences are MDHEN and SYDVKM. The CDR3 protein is CASSFGGSKNIQYF. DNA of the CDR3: TGTGCCAGCAGTTTTGGGGGATCCAAAAACATTCAGTACTTC.

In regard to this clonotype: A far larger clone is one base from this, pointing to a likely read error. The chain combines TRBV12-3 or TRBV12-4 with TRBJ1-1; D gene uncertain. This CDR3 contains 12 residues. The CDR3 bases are TGTGCCAGCAGCTTTCTGAACGCTGAAGCTTTCTTT. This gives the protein CASSFLNAEAFF.

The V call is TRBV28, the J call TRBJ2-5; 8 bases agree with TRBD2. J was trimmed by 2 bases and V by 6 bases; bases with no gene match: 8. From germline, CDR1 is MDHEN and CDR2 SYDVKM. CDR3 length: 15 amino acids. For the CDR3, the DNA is TGTGCCAGCAGAACACAACTAGCGGTTCAAGAGACCCAGTACTTC. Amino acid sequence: CASRTQLAVQETQYF.

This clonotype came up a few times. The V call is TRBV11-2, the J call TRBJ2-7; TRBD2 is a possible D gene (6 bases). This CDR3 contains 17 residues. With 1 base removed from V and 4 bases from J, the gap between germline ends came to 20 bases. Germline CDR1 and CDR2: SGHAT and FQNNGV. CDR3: CASSLGTMRGDEYEQYF. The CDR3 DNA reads TGTGCCAGCAGCTTAGGAACAATGCGGGGCGACGAGTACGAGCAGTACTTC.

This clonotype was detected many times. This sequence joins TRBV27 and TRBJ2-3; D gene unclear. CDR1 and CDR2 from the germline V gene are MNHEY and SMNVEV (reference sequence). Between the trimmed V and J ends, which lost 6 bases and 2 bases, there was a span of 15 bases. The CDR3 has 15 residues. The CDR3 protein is CASRTSWSLTDTQYF. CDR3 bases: TGTGCCAGCAGGACCAGCTGGAGCCTCACAGATACGCAGTATTTT.

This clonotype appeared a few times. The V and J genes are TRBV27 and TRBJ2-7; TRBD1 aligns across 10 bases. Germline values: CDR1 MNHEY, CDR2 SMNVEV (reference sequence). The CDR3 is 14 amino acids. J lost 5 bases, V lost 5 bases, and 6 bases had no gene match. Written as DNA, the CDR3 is TGTGCCAGCAGTCCGGGACAGGGGTTCAACGAGCAGTACTTC. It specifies CASSPGQGFNEQYF.

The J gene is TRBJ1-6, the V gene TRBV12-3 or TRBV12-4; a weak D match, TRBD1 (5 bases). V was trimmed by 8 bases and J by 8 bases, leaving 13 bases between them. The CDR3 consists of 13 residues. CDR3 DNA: TGTGCCAGCGCGGGGGAGGGCTATTCACCCCTCCACTTT. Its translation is CASAGEGYSPLHF.

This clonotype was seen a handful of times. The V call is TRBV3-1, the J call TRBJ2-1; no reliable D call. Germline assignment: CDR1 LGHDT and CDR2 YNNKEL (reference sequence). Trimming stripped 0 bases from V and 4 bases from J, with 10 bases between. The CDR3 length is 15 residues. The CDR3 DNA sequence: TGTGCCAGCAGCCAAGATGAATCTCCGTACAATGAGCAGTTCTTC. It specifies CASSQDESPYNEQFF.

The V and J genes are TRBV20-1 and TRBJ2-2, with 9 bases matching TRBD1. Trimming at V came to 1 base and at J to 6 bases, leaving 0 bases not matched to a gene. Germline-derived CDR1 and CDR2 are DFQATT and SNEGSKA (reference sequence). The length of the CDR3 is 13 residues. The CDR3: CSARGQGAGELFF. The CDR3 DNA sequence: TGCAGTGCTAGAGGACAGGGGGCCGGGGAGCTGTTTTTT.

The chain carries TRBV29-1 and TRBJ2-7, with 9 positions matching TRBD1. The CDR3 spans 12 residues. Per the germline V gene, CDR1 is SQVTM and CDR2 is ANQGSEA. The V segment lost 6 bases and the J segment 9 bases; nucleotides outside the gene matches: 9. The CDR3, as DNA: TGCAGCGTCGATACAGGGGGCCCCGGGCAGTACTTC. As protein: CSVDTGGPGQYF.